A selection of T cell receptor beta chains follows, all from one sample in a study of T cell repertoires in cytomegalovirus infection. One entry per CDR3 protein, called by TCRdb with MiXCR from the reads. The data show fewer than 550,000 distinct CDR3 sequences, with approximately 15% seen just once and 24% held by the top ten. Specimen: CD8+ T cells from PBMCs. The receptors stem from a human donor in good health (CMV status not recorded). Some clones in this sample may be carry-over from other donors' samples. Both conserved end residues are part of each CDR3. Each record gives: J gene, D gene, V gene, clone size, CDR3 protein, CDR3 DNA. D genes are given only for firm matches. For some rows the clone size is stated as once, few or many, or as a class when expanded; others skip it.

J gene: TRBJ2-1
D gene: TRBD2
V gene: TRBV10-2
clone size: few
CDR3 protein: CASNSGSSYNEQFF
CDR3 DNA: TGCGCCAGCAACAGCGGGAGCTCCTACAATGAGCAGTTCTTC

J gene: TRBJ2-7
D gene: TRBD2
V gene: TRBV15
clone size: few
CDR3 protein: CATSRDRDGRAPMGEQYF
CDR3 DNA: TGTGCCACCAGCAGAGATCGGGACGGGAGGGCCCCGATGGGCGAGCAGTACTTC

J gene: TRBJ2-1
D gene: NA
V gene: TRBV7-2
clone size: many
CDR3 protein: CASTGVNGHNEQFF
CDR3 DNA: TGTGCCAGCACCGGGGTAAACGGGCACAATGAGCAGTTCTTC

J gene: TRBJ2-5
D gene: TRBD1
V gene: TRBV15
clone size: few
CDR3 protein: CATSSTGAQETQYF
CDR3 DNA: TGTGCCACCAGCAGCACAGGGGCACAAGAGACCCAGTACTTC

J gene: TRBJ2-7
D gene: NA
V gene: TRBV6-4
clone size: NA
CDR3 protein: CASSMRIEGIPYEQYF
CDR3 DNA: TGTGCCAGCAGTATGAGGATCGAAGGAATCCCCTACGAGCAGTACTTC

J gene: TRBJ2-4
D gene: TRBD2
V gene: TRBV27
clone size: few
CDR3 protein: CASSLGEGAKNIQYF
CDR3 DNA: TGTGCCAGCAGTTTGGGGGAGGGGGCCAAAAACATTCAGTACTTC

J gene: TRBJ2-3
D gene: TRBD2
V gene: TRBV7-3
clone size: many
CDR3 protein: CASSLTGTSGGNTDTQYF
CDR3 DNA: TGTGCCAGCAGCTTAACAGGGACTAGCGGGGGAAACACAGATACGCAGTATTTT

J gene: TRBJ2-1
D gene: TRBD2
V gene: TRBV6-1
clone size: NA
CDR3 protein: CASSEQLAGYNEQFF
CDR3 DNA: TGTGCCAGCAGTGAACAGCTAGCGGGGTACAATGAGCAGTTCTTC

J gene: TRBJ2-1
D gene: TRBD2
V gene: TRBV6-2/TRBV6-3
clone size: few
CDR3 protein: CASSYSTSGGFEQFF
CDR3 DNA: TGTGCCAGCAGTTACTCGACTAGCGGGGGTTTTGAGCAGTTCTTC

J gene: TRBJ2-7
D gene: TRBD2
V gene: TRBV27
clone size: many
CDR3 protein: CASSLAGAVYEQYF
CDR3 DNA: TGTGCCAGCAGTCTAGCGGGAGCGGTCTACGAGCAGTACTTC

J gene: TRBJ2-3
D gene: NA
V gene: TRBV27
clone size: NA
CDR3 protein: CASTGLTDTQYF
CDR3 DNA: TGTGCCAGCACCGGACTCACAGATACGCAGTATTTT

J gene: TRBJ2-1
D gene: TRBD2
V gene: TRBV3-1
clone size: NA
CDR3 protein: CASSQVRTSVDEQFF
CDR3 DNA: TGTGCCAGCAGCCAAGTTCGGACTAGTGTCGATGAGCAGTTCTTC

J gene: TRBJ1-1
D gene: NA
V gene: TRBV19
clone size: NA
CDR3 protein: CASSTIGRQAETEAFF
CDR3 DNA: TGTGCCAGTAGTACTATCGGGAGGCAGGCGGAGACTGAAGCTTTCTTT

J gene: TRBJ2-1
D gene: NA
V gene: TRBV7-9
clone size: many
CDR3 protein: CASSFSFEQFF
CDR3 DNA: TGTGCCAGCAGCTTCTCTTTTGAGCAGTTCTTC

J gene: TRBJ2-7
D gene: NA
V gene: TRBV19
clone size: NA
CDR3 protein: CASSIDYSYEQYF
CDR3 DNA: TGTGCCAGTAGTATAGACTACTCCTACGAGCAGTACTTC

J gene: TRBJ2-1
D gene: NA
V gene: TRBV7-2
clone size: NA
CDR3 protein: CARSLERVGYNEQFF
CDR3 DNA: TGTGCCAGAAGCTTAGAGAGGGTGGGATACAATGAGCAGTTCTTC

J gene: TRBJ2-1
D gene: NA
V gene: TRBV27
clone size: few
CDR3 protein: CASSPSRAPEQFF
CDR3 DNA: TGTGCCAGCAGTCCTTCAAGGGCTCCTGAGCAGTTCTTC

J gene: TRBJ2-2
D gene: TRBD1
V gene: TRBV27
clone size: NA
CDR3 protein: CASTQVGQGGVGELFF
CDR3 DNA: TGTGCCAGCACCCAGGTTGGACAGGGGGGAGTGGGGGAGCTGTTTTTT